The 16 T cell receptor beta chains presented below share a single source sample, sequenced in a study of CD4 T cells in relation to SARS-CoV-2 and coronaviruses. Before the COVID-19 pandemic, during about 2010-2018, CD4+ T cells were taken from unexposed donors. The cells were cultured for about ten days before CD4+ T cells were isolated. Sequencing used immunoSEQ multiplex PCR; TCRdb keeps in-frame clones, though not all of them. The sample carries 20,000 to 25,000 clones, around 75% recorded once. These receptors have no known antigen. Sequenced sample: CD4+ T cells from PBMCs, cultured in vitro. The receptor set was obtained from a human donor in good health.

The rearrangement uses TRBV4-1 and TRBJ2-3, with 9 bases identical to TRBD2. Looked up from germline, CDR1 is MGHRA and CDR2 is YSYEKL. V trimming: 5 bases; J trimming: 5 bases; junction bases outside the gene matches: 8. This CDR3 region has 15 residues. The CDR3 nucleotides are TGCGCCAGCAGCTACGCGGGAGGGAGAAGAGATACGCAGTATTTT. It codes for CASSYAGGRRDTQYF.

V usage is TRBV5-4 and J usage is TRBJ2-1, with TRBD2 identical over 12 bases. From germline, CDR1 is SGHNT and CDR2 YYREEE (reference sequence). V shed 4 bases and J 4 bases; nucleotides not matched to a gene: 3. The CDR3 covers 15 residues. The CDR3 nucleotides read TGTGCCAGCAGCACGACTAGCGGGAGTTACAATGAGCAGTTCTTC. Translated: CASSTTSGSYNEQFF.

The chain couples TRBV6-5 to TRBJ2-7; D possibly corresponds to TRBD1 (5 bases). V lost 5 bases and J lost 3, with 11 bases in between. Germline V gives CDR1 MNHEY, CDR2 SVGAGI. This CDR3 has 13 amino acids. The CDR3 loop is CASSTGTHYEQYF. CDR3 nucleotide sequence: TGTGCCAGCAGTACAGGTACCCACTACGAGCAGTACTTC.

The CDR3 DNA follows: TGTGCCAGCACCTCCAAGGGGCAGGGGCCCATCCGTGAGCAGTTCTTC. Translating it yields CASTSKGQGPIREQFF. V and J are TRBV28 and TRBJ2-1; D perhaps matches TRBD1 (6 bases). V was pared by 7 bases and J by 9 bases, with 25 bases between. Germline V CDR1 and CDR2: MDHEN, SYDVKM. The length of the CDR3 is 16 residues.

V and J are TRBV28 and TRBJ1-5, with TRBD1 matching over 12 bases. CDR1 is MDHEN and CDR2 is SYDVKM in the germline V gene. Germline trimming cut 2 bases from V and 3 bases from J; bases unmatched to any gene: 2. The CDR3 length is 16 residues. CDR3 protein: CASSLGTGGINQPQHF. The CDR3 nucleotides are TGTGCCAGCAGTTTAGGGACAGGGGGCATCAATCAGCCCCAGCATTTT.

CDR3 sequence reads: CASSEGETDTQYF. CDR3 DNA sequence: TGTGCCAGCAGTGAAGGGGAAACAGATACGCAGTATTTT. This chain joins TRBV6-1 and TRBJ2-3; D is undetermined. Between the trimmed V and J ends, which lost 1 base and 3 bases, there was a span of 5 bases. CDR1 and CDR2 from the germline V gene are MNHNS and SASEGT. This CDR3 has 13 amino acids.

This clone came up once. The chain carries TRBV3-1 (or the pseudogene TRBV3-2) and TRBJ1-1; 7 bases match TRBD1. CDR1 is LGHDT and CDR2 is YNNKEL in the germline V gene (reference sequence). Losses at the gene ends were 4 bases for V and 1 base for J; bases not matched to a gene: 3. The CDR3 covers 14 residues. CDR3: CASSRRQGNTEAFF. As DNA, the CDR3 is TGTGCCAGCAGCCGACGACAGGGGAACACTGAAGCTTTCTTT.

This clone was seen a few times. This chain links TRBV28 with TRBJ1-2; a weak D match, TRBD1 (5 bases). Trimming removed 2 bases at V and 5 bases at J, with 18 bases between. Looked up from germline, CDR1 is MDHEN and CDR2 is SYDVKM. The CDR3 consists of 16 residues. CDR3 nucleotides: TGTGCCAGCAGTTTAGTTGGGGCGGCCGAGGGATATGGCTACACCTTC. It encodes CASSLVGAAEGYGYTF.

V and J are TRBV6-2 or TRBV6-3 and TRBJ2-3; 11 nucleotides agree with TRBD2. Unmatched junction bases numbered 10, after V lost 4 bases and J lost 7 bases. Germline CDR1 and CDR2: MNHEY and SVGEGT. CDR3 size: 16 residues. The CDR3: CASSLGTSGGLYTQYF. CDR3 sequence (DNA): TGTGCCAGCAGTTTAGGGACTAGCGGTGGACTGTATACGCAGTATTTT.

The rearrangement joins TRBV30 to TRBJ1-1; D ambiguous. The CDR3 loop spans 15 amino acids. Germline loops: CDR1 GTSNPN, CDR2 SVGIG (reference sequence). Trimming shortened V by 4 bases and J by 2 bases, and 17 bases separated the two germline ends. The CDR3 sequence is CAWNGILLSNTEAFF. As DNA, the CDR3 is TGTGCCTGGAATGGTATTCTCTTATCTAACACTGAAGCTTTCTTT.

J is TRBJ1-5 and V is TRBV5-1; D uncertain. Germline V gene data show CDR1 as SGHRS and CDR2 as YFSETQ. Trimming pared 2 bases from V and 6 bases from J, leaving 18 bases between. The CDR3 is 16 residues long. CDR3 in amino acids: CASSFQHPVPSQPQHF. The CDR3 nucleotides are TGCGCCAGCAGCTTCCAGCATCCAGTGCCGAGTCAGCCCCAGCATTTT.

V usage is TRBV11-3 and J usage is TRBJ2-3; perhaps TRBD1 as D (5 bases). Trimming left V 1 base short and J 3 bases short, with 11 bases between. The CDR3 spans 15 residues. Germline V CDR1 and CDR2: SGHNT, YENEEA. The DNA for the CDR3 is TGTGCCAGCAGCTTAGGGGCAGGGAAGACAGATACGCAGTATTTT. Translating gives CASSLGAGKTDTQYF.

There are a few counts of this clone. The V and J genes are TRBV10-3 and TRBJ1-2, with a possible D match to TRBD1 (6 bases). V lost 7 bases and J 8 bases, leaving 20 bases between the germline ends. CDR3 length: 14 amino acids. The germline V gene has CDR1 ENHRY and CDR2 SYGVKD. CDR3 region: CAIKRTGQNAGYTF. The CDR3 DNA follows: TGTGCCATCAAGAGGACCGGACAGAACGCGGGCTACACCTTC.

Only a few counts were recorded for this clone. One end of the junction varies from germline; a read error may be responsible. The chain employs TRBV30 and TRBJ2-6; a weak D match, TRBD2 (7 bases). This CDR3 contains 14 residues. CDR1 and CDR2 (germline): GTSNPN, SVGIG (reference sequence). The DNA for the CDR3 is TGTGCCGGGAGGGGGGGGCCAGGGGCCAACGTCCTGACTTTC. Translation gives CAGRGGPGANVLTF.

This rearrangement joins TRBV6-5 to TRBJ1-3; no definite D call. V was trimmed by 2 bases and J by 0 bases, leaving 11 bases between them. The CDR3 contains 16 residues. Germline CDR1 and CDR2: MNHEY and SVGAGI. The CDR3 loop reads CASSYEGPGSGNTIYF. The CDR3 coding sequence is TGTGCCAGCAGTTACGAGGGCCCGGGCTCTGGAAACACCATATATTTT.

The V and J genes are TRBV7-2 and TRBJ2-4; tentative D call: TRBD2 (6 bases). The CDR3 extends over 12 amino acids. V lost 6 bases and J 10 bases, leaving 13 bases between the germline ends. Germline CDR1 SGHTA, CDR2 FQGNSA. CDR3 protein: CASRNSGTIQYF. Here the CDR3 DNA reads TGTGCCAGCAGGAATTCCGGGACTATTCAGTACTTC.